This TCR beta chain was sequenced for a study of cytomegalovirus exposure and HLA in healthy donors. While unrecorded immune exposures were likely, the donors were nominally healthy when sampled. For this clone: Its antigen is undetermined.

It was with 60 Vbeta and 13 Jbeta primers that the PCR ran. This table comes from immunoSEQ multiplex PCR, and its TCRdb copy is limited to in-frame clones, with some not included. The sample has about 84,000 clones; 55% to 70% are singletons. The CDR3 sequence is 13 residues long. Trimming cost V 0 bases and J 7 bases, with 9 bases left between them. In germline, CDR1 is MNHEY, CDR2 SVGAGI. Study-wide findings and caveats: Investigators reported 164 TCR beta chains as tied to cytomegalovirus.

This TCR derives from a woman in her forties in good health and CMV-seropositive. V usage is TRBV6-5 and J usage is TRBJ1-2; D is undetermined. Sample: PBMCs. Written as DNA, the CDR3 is TGTGCCAGCAGTTACTCTTCAGGTGGTGGCTACACCTTC. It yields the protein CASSYSSGGGYTF.